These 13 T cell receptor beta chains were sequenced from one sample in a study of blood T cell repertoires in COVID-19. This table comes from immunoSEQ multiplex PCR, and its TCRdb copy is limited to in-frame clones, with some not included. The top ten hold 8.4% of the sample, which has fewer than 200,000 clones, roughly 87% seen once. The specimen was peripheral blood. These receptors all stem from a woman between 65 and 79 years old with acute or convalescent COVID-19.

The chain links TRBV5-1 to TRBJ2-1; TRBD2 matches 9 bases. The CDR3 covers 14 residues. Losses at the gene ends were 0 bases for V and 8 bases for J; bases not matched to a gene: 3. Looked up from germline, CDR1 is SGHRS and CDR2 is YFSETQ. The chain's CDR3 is CASSLDLAGYEQFF. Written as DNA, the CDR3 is TGCGCCAGCAGCTTGGATCTAGCGGGGTATGAGCAGTTCTTC. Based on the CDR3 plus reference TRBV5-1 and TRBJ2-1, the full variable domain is KAGVTQTPRYLIKTRGQQVTLSCSPISGHRSVSWYQQTPGQGLQFLFEYFSETQRNKGNFPGRFSGRQFSNSRSEMNVSTLELGDSALYLCASSLDLAGYEQFFGPGTRLTVL.

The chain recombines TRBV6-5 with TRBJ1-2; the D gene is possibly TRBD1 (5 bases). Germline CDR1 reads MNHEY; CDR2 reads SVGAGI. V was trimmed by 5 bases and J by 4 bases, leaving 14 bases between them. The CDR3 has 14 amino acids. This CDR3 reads CASSQEGRSYGYTF. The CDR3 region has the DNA TGTGCCAGCAGTCAGGAGGGACGGTCCTATGGCTACACCTTC.

Written as DNA, the CDR3 is TGTGCCTGGAGTGTGGGGACAGCGGATGGCTACACCTTC. It yields the protein CAWSVGTADGYTF. This chain uses TRBV30 with TRBJ1-2, with TRBD1 matching 7 bases. J was trimmed by 6 bases and V by 0 bases; bases with no gene match: 4. CDR1 and CDR2 (germline): GTSNPN, SVGIG (reference sequence). The CDR3 is 13 amino acids.

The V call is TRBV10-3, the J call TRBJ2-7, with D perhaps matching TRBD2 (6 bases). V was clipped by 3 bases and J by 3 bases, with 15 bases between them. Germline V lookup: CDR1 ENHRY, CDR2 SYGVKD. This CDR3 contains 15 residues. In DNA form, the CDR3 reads TGTGCCATCAGTGACCCCGGGACTGGATTCTACGAGCAGTACTTC. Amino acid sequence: CAISDPGTGFYEQYF.

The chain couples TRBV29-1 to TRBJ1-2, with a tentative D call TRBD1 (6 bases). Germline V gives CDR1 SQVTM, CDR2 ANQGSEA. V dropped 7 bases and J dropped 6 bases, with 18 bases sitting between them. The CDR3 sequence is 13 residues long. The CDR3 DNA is TGCAGCGCCTGGGGCCAGGGGAAGGATGGCTACACCTTC. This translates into CSAWGQGKDGYTF.

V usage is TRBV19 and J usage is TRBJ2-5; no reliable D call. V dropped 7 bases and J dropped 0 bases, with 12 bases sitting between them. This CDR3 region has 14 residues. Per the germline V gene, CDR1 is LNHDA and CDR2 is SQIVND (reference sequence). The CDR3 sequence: CASNRGPYQETQYF. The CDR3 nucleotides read TGTGCCAGTAATCGTGGCCCGTACCAAGAGACCCAGTACTTC.

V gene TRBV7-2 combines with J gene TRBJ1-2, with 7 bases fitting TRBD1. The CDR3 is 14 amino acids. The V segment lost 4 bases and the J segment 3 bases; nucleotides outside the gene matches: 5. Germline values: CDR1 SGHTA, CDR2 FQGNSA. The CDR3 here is CASSSGTAYYGYTF. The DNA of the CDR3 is TGTGCCAGCAGCTCAGGGACAGCTTACTATGGCTACACCTTC.

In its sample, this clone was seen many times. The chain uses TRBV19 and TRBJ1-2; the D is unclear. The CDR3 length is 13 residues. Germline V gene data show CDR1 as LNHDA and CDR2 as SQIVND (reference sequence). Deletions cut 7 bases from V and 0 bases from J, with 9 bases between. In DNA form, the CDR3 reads TGTGCCAGTACCCGAGGCTCTAACTATGGCTACACCTTC. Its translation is CASTRGSNYGYTF.

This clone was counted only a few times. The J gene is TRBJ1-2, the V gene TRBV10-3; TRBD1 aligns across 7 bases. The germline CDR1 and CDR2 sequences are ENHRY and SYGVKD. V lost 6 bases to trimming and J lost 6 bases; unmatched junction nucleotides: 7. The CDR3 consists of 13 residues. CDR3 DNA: TGTGCCATCAGGCATGACAGGGAGGATGGCTACACCTTC. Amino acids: CAIRHDREDGYTF.

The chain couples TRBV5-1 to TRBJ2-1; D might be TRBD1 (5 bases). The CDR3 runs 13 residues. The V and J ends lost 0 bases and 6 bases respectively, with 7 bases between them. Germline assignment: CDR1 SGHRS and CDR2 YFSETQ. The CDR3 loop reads CASSLEGVNEQFF. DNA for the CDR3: TGCGCCAGCAGCTTGGAAGGGGTCAATGAGCAGTTCTTC. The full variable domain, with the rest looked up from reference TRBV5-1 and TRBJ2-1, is KAGVTQTPRYLIKTRGQQVTLSCSPISGHRSVSWYQQTPGQGLQFLFEYFSETQRNKGNFPGRFSGRQFSNSRSEMNVSTLELGDSALYLCASSLEGVNEQFFGPGTRLTVL.

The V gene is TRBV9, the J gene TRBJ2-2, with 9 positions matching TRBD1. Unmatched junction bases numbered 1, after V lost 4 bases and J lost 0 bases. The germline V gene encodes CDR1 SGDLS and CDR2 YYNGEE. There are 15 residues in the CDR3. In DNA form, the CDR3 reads TGTGCCAGCAGCAGACAGGGGGCGAACACCGGGGAGCTGTTTTTT. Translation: CASSRQGANTGELFF.

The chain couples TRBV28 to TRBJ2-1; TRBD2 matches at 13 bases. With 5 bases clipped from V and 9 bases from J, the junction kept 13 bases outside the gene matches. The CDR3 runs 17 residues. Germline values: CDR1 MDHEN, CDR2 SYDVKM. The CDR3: CASSPGLAGELGGEQFF. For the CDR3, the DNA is TGTGCCAGCAGTCCCGGACTAGCGGGAGAACTAGGCGGTGAGCAGTTCTTC.

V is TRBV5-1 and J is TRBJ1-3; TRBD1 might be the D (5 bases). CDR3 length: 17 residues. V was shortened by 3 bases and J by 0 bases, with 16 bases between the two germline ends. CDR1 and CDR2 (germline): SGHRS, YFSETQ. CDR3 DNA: TGCGCCAGCAGCTCGTCAGGGCCCCGGAGCTCTGGAAACACCATATATTTT. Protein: CASSSSGPRSSGNTIYF.